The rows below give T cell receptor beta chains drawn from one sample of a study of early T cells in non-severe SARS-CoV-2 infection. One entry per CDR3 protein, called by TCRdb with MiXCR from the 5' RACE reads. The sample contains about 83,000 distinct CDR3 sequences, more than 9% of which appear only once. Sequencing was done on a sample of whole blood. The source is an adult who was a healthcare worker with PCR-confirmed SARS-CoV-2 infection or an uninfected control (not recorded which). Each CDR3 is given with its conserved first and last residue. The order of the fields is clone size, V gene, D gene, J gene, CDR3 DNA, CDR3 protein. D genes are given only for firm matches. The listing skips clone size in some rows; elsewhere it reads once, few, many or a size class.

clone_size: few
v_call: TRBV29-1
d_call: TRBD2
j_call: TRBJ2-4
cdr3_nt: TGCAGCGCCGCGGCTAGCGGGAGCCACATTCAGTACTTC
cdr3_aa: CSAAASGSHIQYF

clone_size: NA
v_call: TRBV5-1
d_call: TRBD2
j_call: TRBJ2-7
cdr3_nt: TGCGCCAGCAGCCTAAGCGGGGGGGCCTCATCCTACGAGCAGTACTTC
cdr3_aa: CASSLSGGASSYEQYF

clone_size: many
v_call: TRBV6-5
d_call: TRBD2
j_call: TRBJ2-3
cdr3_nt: TGTGCCAGCACGGGGGGGTTTCTCACAGATACGCAGTATTTT
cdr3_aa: CASTGGFLTDTQYF

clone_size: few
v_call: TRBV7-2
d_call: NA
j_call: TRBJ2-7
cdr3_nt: TGTGCCAGCAGCTTGCCCGTATCCTACGAGCAGTACTTC
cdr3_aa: CASSLPVSYEQYF

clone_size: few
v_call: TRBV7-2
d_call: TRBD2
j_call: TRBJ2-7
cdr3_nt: TGTGCCAGCAGCTTGGTAGCGGGAGCGACTGAGCAGTACTTC
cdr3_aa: CASSLVAGATEQYF

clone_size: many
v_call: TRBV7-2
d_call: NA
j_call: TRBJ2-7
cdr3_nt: TGTGCCAGCAGCCCCTCCATGTTTTCCGAGCAGTACTTC
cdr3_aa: CASSPSMFSEQYF

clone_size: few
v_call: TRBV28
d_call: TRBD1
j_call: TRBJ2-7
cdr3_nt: TGTGCCAGCAGATCCCCGGGACAGGGGCCGGACGAGCAGTACTTC
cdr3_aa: CASRSPGQGPDEQYF

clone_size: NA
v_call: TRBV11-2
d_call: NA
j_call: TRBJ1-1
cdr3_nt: TGTGCCAGCAGCCGAGACGGGAACACTGAAGCTTTCTTT
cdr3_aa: CASSRDGNTEAFF

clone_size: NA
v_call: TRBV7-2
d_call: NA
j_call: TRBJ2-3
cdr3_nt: TGTGCCAGCAGCTTATTTCTCTACCAGGATACGCAGTATTTT
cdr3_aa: CASSLFLYQDTQYF

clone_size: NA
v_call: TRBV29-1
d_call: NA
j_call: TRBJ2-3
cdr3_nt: TGCAGCGTGGTAGACAGCGGTCTGCGGACAGATACGCAGTATTTT
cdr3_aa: CSVVDSGLRTDTQYF

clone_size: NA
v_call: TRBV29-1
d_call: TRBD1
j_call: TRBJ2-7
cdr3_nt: TGCAGCGTTGATATCGGGACAGGGATGTTTTACGAGCAGTACTTC
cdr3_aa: CSVDIGTGMFYEQYF

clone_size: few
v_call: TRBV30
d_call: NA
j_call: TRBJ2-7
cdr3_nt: TGTGCCTGGAACCTCAGGGTAGTTCGCAACGAGCAGTACTTC
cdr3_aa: CAWNLRVVRNEQYF

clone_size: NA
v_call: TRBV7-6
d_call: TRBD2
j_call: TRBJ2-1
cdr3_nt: TGTGCCAGCAGCTCCTTATCCCTAGCGGTTCTTCTGGGGAGCTCCTACAATGAGCAGTTCTTC
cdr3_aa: CASSSLSLAVLLGSSYNEQFF

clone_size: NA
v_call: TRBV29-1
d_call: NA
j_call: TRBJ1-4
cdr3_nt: TGCAGCGTTGACTTAGACCCGGGAGGCGAAAAACTGTTTTTT
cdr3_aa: CSVDLDPGGEKLFF

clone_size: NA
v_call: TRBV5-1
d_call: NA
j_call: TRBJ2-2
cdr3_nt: TGCGCCAGCAGCGCTAACGGGGGTACCGGGGAGCTGTTTTTT
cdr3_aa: CASSANGGTGELFF

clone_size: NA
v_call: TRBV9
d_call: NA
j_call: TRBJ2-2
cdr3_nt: TGTGCCAGCAGCATGCGGGCAAGGAGGGGGCTAAACACCGGGGAGCTGTTTTTT
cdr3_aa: CASSMRARRGLNTGELFF

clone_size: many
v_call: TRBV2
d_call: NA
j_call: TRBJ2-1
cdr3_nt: TGTGCCAGCAGTGCGGTTTTGATGAGGACCTTAGTAAATGAGCAGTTCTTC
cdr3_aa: CASSAVLMRTLVNEQFF

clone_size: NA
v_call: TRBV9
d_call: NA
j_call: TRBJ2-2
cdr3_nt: TGTGCCAGCAGCGAGCCCCGGCGTGGAGACACCGGGGAGCTGTTTTTT
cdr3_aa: CASSEPRRGDTGELFF

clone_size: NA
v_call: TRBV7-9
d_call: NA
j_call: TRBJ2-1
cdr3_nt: TGTGCCAGCAGCTTTTCGGAGGGGCTTAATGAGCAGTTCTTC
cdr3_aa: CASSFSEGLNEQFF

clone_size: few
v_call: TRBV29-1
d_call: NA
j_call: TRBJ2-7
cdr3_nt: TGCAGCGTAGGAGGGCGGTACGAGCAGTACTTC
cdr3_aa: CSVGGRYEQYF

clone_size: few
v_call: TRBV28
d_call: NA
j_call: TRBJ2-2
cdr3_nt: TGTGCCAGCAGTTTACTTGAGGCCGGCACCGGGGAGCTGTTTTTT
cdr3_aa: CASSLLEAGTGELFF

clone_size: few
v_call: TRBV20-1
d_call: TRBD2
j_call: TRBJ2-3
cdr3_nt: TGCAGTGCTACGGGAGGTGGGGCAGATACGCAGTATTTT
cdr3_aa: CSATGGGADTQYF

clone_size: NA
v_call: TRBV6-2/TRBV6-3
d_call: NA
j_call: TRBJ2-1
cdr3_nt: TGTGCCAGCAGTTACTCCGGACAGGGGCAATTCGGCGGGAGGTACAATGAGCAGTTCTTC
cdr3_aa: CASSYSGQGQFGGRYNEQFF

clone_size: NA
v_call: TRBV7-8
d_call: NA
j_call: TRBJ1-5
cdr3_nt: TGTGCCAGCAGCCCGAGGCCGGAGGGGGGGCTTCAGCCCCAGCATTTT
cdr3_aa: CASSPRPEGGLQPQHF

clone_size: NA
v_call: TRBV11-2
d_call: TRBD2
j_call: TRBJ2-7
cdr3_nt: TGTGCCAGCAGTCGGGGGGGGAGCTCCTACGAGCAGTACTTC
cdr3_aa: CASSRGGSSYEQYF

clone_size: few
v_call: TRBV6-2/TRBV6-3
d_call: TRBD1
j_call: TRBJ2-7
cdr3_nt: TGTGCCAGCAGTTCCCCGCGGGACAGGGGAACCTACGAGCAGTACTTC
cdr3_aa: CASSSPRDRGTYEQYF

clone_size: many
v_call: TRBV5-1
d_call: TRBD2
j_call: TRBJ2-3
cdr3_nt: TGCGCCAGCAGCTCGACTAGCGGCCCAGATACGCAGTATTTT
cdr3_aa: CASSSTSGPDTQYF

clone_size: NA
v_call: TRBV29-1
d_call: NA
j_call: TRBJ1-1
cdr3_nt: TGCAGCGGGCGAAGCACTGAAGCTTTCTTT
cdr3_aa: CSGRSTEAFF

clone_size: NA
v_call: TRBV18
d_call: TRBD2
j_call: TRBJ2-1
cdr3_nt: TGTGTCAGCTCACGGACTAGCGACTCCTACAATGAGCAGTTCTTC
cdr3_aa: CVSSRTSDSYNEQFF

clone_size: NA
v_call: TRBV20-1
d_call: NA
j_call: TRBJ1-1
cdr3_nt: TGCAGTGCGCTGCGACAGAACACTGAAGCTTTCTTT
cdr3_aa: CSALRQNTEAFF

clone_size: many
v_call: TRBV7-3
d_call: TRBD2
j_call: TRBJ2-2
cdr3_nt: TGTGCCAGCAGCCTCGGACTAGCGGGCACCGGGGAGCTGTTTTTT
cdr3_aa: CASSLGLAGTGELFF

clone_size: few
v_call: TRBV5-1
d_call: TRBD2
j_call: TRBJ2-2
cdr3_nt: TGCGCCAGCAGCTTGTTCGGATCGGGAGGCGGCGGGGAGCTGTTTTTT
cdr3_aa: CASSLFGSGGGGELFF

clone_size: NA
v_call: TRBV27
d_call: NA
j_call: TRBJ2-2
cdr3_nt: TGTGCCAGCAGTTCCAACTTGCCGGACAAGAACACCGGGGAGCTGTTTTTT
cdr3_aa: CASSSNLPDKNTGELFF

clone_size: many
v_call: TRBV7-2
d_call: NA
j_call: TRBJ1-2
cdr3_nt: TGTGCCAGCAGTCCGAGGCAGGGATTAGGTGGCTACACCTTC
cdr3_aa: CASSPRQGLGGYTF

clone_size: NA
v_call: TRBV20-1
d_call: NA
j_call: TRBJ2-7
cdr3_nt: TGCAGTGCTAGGATGGCACTTGCCTCCTACGAGCAGTACTTC
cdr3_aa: CSARMALASYEQYF

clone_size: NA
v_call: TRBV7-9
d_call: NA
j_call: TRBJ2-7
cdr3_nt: TGTGCCAGCAGCCCCTACACCCACGAGCAGTACTTC
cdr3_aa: CASSPYTHEQYF

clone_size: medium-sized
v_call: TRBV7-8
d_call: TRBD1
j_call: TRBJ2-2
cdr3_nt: TGTGCCAGCAGCTTAGTGGGACAGGGGGCCCGGGAGCTGTTTTTT
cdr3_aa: CASSLVGQGARELFF

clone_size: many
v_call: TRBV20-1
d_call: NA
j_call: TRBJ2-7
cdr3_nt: TGCAGTGCTAGAGATCGGGGCTACGAGCAGTACTTC
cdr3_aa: CSARDRGYEQYF

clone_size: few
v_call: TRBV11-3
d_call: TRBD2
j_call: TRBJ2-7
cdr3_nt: TGTGCCAGCAGTCTAGGCCGCGGGAGTCCATACGAGCAGTACTTC
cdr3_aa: CASSLGRGSPYEQYF

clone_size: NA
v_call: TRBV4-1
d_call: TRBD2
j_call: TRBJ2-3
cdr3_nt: TGCGCCAGCAGCCAAGAGGCTAGCGGGAGTACAGATACGCAGTATTTT
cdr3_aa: CASSQEASGSTDTQYF

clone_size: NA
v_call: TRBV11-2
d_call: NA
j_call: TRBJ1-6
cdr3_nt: TGTGCCAGCAGCGCAACCAGGGGATTTGGGTACCTCCACTTT
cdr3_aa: CASSATRGFGYLHF

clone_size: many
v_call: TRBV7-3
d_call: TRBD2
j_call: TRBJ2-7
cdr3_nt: TGTGCCAGCAGCTCTAGGACTAGCGGGAGCTACGAGCAGTACTTC
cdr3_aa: CASSSRTSGSYEQYF

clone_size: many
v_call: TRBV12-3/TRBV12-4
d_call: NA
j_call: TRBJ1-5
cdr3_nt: TGTGCCAGCAGCCCGCCCCCGGGCAATCAGCCCCAGCATTTT
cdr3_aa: CASSPPPGNQPQHF

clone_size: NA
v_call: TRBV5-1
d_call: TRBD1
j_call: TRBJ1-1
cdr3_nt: TGCGCCAGCAGCAATTGGGGACAGGGTGGCACTGAAGCTTTCTTT
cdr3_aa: CASSNWGQGGTEAFF

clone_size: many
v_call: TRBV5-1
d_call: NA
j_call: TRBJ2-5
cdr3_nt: TGCGCCAGCAGCTTGGGAGCCCGGGAGACCCAGTACTTC
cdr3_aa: CASSLGARETQYF

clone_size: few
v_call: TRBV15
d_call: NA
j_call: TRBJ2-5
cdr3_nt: TGTGCCACCAGCAGAGATCGGGGCGCCAGGGAAGAGACCCAGTACTTC
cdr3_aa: CATSRDRGAREETQYF

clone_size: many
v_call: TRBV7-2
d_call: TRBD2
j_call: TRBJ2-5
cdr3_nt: TGTGCCAGCAGCTTAGGCGGGAGCCAGGAGACCCAGTACTTC
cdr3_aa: CASSLGGSQETQYF

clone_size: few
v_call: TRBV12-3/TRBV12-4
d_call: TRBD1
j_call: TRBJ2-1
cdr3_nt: TGTGCCAGCAGTTTAGGAGGACAGGGAAGGAATGAGCAGTTCTTC
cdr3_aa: CASSLGGQGRNEQFF

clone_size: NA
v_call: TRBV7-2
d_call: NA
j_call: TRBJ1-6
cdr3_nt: TGTGCCAGCAGCTCGCAGGGTAGCTCCTATAATTCACCCCTCCACTTT
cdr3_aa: CASSSQGSSYNSPLHF

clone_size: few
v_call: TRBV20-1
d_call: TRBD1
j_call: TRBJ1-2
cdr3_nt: TGCAGTGCTGGACAGGGGGCCTATGGCTACACCTTC
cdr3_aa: CSAGQGAYGYTF

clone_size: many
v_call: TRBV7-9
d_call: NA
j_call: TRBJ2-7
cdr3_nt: TGTGCCAGCAGCTTAACCGGGTTCGACGAGCAGTACTTC
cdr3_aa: CASSLTGFDEQYF

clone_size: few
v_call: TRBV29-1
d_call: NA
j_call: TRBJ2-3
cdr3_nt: TGCAGCGTGACCCGGGGTTCAGATACGCAGTATTTT
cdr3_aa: CSVTRGSDTQYF

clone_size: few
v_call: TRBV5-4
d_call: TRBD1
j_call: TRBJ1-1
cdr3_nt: TGTGCCAGCAGCGCCGACAGGGCCCACACTGAAGCTTTCTTT
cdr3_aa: CASSADRAHTEAFF

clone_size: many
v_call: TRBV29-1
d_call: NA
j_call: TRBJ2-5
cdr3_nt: TGCAGCGTCACTGGGACTTCCGAAGAGACCCAGTACTTC
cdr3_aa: CSVTGTSEETQYF

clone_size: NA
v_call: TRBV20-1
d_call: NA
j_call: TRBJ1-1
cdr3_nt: TGCAGTGCCCCTAGATCTAAGAACACTGAAGCTTTCTTT
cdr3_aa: CSAPRSKNTEAFF

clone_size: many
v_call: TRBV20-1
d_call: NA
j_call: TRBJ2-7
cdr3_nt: TGCAGTGCCCCTTTTGCAGGGGGGAGAAAAGGCGAGCAGTACTTC
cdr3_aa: CSAPFAGGRKGEQYF

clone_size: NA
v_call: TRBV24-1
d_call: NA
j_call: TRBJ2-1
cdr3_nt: TGTGCCACCAGTGATTTCGGCAGACCACAGGGACAGTTCTTC
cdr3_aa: CATSDFGRPQGQFF

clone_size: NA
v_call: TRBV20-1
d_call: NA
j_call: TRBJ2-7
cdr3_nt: TGCAGTGCTAGGGCCTCCTACGAGCAGTACTTC
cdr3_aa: CSARASYEQYF

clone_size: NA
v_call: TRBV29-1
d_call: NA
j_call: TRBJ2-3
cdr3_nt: TGCAGCGTTCGCCAGGCTAGCACAGATACGCAGTATTTT
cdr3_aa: CSVRQASTDTQYF

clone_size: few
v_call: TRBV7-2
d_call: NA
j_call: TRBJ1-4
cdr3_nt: TGTGCCAGCAGCTCGGACTTGGGAAAACTGTTTTTT
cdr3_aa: CASSSDLGKLFF